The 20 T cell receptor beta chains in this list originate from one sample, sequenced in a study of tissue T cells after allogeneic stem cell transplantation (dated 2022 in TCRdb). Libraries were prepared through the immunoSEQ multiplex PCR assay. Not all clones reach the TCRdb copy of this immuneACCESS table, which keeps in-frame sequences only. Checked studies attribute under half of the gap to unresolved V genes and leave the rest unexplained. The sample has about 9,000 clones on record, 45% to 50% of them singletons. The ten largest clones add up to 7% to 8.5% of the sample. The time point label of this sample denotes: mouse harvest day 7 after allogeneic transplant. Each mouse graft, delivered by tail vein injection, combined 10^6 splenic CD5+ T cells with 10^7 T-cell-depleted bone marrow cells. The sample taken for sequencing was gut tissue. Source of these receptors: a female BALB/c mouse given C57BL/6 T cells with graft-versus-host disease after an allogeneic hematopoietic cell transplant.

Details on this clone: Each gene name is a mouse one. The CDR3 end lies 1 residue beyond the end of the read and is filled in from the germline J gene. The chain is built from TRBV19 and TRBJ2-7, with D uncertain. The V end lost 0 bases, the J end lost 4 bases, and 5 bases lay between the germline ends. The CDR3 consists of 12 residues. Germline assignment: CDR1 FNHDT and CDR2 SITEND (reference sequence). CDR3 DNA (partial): TGTGCCAGCAGTATAGTTCAATATGAACAGTAC. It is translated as CASSIVQYEQY. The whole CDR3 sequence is CASSIVQYEQYF. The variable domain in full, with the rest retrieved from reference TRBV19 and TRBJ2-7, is GGIITQTPKFLIGQEGQKLTLKCQQNFNHDTMYWYRQDSGKGLRLIYYSITENDLQKGDLSEGYDASREKKSSFSLTVTSAQKNEMAVFLCASSIVQYEQYFGPGTRLTVL.

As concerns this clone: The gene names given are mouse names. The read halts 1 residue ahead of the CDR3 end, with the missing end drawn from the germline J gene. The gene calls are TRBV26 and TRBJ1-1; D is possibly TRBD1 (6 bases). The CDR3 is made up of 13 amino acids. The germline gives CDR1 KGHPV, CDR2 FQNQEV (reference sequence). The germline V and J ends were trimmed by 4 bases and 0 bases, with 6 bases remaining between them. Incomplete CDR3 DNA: TGTGCCAGCAGTCAGGGGGAGAACACAGAAGTCTTC. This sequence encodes CASSQGENTEVF. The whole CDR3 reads CASSQGENTEVFF.

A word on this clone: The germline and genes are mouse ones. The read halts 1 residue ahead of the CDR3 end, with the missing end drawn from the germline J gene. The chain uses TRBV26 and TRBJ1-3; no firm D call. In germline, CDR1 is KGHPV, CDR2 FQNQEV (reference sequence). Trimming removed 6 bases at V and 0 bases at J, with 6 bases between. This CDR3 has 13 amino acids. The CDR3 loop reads CASRQHSGNTLYF. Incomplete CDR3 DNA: TGTGCCAGCAGACAGCATTCTGGAAATACGCTCTAT.

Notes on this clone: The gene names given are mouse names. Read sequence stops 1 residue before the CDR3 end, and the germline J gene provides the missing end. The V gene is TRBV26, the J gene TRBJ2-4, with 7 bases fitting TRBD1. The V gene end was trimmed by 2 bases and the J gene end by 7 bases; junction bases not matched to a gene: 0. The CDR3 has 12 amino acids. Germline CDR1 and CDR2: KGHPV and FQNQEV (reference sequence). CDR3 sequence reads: CASSLDRDTLYF. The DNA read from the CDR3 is TGTGCCAGCAGTCTGGACAGGGACACCTTGTAC.

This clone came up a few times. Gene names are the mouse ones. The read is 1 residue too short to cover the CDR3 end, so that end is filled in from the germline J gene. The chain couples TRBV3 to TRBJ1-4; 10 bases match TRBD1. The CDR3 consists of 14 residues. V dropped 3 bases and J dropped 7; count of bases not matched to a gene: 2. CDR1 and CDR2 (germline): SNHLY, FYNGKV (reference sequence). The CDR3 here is CASSLGQGRERLFF. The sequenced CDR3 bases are TGTGCCAGCAGCTTGGGACAGGGGCGCGAAAGATTATTT.

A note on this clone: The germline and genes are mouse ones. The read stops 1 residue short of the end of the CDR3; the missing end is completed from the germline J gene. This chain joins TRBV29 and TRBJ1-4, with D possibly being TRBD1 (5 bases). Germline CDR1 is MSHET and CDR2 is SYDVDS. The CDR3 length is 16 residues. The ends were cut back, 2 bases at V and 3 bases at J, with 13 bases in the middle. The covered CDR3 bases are TGTGCTAGCAGTTTACCAGGGAGGGAAACCAACGAAAGATTATTT. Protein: CASSLPGRETNERLF. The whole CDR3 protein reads CASSLPGRETNERLFF.

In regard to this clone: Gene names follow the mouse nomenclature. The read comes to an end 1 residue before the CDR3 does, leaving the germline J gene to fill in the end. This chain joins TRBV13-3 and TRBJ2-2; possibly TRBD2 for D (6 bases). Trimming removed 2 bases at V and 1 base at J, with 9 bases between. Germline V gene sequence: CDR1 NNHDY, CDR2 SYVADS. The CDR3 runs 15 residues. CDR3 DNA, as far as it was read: TGTGCCAGCAGTGAGGGCTGGGGAAACACCGGGCAGCTCTAC. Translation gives CASSEGWGNTGQLY. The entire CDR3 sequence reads CASSEGWGNTGQLYF.

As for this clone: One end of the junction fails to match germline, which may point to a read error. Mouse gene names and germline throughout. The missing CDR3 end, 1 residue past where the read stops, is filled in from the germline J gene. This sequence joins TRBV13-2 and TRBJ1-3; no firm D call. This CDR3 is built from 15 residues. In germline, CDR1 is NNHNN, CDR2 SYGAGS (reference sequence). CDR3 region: CASSDVDHSGNTLYF. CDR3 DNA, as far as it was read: TGTGCCAGCAGTGATGTTGATCATTCTGGAAATACGCTCTAT.

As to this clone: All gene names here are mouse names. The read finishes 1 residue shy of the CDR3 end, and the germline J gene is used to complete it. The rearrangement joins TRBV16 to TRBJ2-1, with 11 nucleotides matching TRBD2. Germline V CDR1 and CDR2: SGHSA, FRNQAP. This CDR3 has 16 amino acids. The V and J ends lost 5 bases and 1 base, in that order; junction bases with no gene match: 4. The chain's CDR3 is CASSLRDWGNYAEQFF. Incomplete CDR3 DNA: TGTGCAAGCAGCCTCCGGGACTGGGGGAACTATGCTGAGCAGTTC.

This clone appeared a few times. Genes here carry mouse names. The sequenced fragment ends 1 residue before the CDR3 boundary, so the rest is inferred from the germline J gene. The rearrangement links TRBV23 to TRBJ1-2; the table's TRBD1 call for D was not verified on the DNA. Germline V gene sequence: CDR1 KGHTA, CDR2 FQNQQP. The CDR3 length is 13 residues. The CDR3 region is CSSSQQANSDYTF. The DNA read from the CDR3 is TGCTCCAGCAGTCAACAGGCAAACTCCGACTACACC.

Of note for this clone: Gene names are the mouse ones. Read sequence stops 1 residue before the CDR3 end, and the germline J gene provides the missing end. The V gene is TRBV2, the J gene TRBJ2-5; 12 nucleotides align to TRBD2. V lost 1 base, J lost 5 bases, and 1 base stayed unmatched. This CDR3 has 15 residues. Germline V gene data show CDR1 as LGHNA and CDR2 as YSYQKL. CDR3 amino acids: CASSQGTGGGDTQYF. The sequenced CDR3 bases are TGTGCCAGCAGCCAAGGGACTGGGGGGGGAGACACCCAGTAC.

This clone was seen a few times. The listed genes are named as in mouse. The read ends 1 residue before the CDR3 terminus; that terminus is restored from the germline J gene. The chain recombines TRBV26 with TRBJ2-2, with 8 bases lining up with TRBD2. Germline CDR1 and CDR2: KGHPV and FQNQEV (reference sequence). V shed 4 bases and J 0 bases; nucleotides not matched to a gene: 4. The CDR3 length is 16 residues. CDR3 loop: CASSPTGAANTGQLYF. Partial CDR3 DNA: TGTGCCAGCAGTCCGACTGGGGCCGCAAACACCGGGCAGCTCTAC.

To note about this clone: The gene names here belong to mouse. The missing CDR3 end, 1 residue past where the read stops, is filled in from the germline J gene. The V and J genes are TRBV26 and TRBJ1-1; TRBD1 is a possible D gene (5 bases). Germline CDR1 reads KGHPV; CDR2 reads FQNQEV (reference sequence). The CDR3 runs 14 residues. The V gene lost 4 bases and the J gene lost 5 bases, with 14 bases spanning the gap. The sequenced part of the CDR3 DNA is TGTGCCAGCAGTCCCGACGGGGGGTTTACAGAAGTCTTC. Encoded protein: CASSPDGGFTEVF. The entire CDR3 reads CASSPDGGFTEVFF.

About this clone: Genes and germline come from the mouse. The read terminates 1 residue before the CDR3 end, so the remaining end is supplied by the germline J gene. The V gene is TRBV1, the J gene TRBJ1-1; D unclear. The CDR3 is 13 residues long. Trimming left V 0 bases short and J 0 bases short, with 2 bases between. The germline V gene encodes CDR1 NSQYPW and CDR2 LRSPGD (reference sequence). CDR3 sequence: CTCSAESNTEVFF. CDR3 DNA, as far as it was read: TGCACCTGCAGTGCAGAGTCAAACACAGAAGTCTTC.

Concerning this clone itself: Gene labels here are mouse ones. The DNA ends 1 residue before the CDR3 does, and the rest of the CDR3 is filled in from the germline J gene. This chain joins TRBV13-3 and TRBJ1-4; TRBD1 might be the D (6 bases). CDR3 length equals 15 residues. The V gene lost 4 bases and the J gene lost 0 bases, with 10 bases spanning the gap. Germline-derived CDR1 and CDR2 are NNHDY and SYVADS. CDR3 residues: CASSYRVVSNERLFF. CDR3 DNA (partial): TGTGCCAGCAGTTACAGGGTTGTTTCCAACGAAAGATTATTT.

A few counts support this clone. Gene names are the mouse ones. The DNA read from the CDR3 is TGTGCCAGCAGTGTGACTGGGGGGGAGGACACCCAGTAC. This sequence encodes CASSVTGGEDTQY. The whole CDR3 protein reads CASSVTGGEDTQYF. The chain employs TRBV13-3 and TRBJ2-5, with 11 positions matching TRBD2. Read coverage stops 1 residue before the CDR3 terminus; the germline J gene supplies the remainder. The CDR3 runs to 14 residues. Germline CDR1 NNHDY, CDR2 SYVADS. The ends lost 3 bases at V and 6 bases at J; junction bases unmatched: 3. The variable domain in full, with the rest retrieved from reference TRBV13-3 and TRBJ2-5, is EAAVTQSPRSKVAVTGGKVTLSCHQTNNHDYMYWYRQDTGHGLRLIHYSYVADSTEKGDIPDGYKASRPSQENFSLILELASLSQTAVYFCASSVTGGEDTQYFGPGTRLLVL.

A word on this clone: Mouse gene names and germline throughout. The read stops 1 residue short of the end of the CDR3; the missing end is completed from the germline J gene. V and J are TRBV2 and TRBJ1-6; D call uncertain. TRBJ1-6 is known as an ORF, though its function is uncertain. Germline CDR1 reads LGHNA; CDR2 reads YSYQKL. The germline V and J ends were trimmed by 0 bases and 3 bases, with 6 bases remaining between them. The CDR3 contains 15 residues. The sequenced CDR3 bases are TGTGCCAGCAGCCAAGAACCGATCTATAATTCGCCCCTCTAC. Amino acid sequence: CASSQEPIYNSPLY. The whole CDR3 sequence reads CASSQEPIYNSPLYF.

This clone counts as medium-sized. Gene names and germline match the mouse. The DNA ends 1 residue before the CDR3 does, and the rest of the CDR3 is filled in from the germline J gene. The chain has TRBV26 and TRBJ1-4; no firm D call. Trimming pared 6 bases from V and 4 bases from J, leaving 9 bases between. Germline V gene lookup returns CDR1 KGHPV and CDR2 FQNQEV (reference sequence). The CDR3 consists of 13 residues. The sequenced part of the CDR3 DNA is TGTGCCAGCAGCCTTCCCAGCAACGAAAGATTATTT. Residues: CASSLPSNERLF. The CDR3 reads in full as CASSLPSNERLFF.

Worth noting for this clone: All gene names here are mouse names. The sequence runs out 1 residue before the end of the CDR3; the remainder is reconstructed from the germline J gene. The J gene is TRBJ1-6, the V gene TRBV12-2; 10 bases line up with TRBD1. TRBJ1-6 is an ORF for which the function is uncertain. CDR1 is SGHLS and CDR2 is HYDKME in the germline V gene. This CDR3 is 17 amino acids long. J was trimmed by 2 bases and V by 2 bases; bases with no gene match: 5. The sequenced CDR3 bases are TGTGCCAGCTCTCCACGGGACAGGGGAGCCTATAATTCGCCCCTCTAC. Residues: CASSPRDRGAYNSPLY. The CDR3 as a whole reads CASSPRDRGAYNSPLYF.

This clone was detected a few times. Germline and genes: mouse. CDR3 DNA (partial): TGTGCCAGCAGTCTGTCGATTGGGTATGAACAGTAC. It is translated as CASSLSIGYEQY. The whole CDR3 sequence is CASSLSIGYEQYF. V is TRBV26 and J is TRBJ2-7, with unresolved D. The observed sequence ends 1 residue before the CDR3 terminus, with the missing tail filled in from the germline J gene. Trimming cost V 0 bases and J 4 bases, with 7 bases left between them. Germline lookup yields CDR1 KGHPV and CDR2 FQNQEV (reference sequence). The CDR3 length is 13 residues.